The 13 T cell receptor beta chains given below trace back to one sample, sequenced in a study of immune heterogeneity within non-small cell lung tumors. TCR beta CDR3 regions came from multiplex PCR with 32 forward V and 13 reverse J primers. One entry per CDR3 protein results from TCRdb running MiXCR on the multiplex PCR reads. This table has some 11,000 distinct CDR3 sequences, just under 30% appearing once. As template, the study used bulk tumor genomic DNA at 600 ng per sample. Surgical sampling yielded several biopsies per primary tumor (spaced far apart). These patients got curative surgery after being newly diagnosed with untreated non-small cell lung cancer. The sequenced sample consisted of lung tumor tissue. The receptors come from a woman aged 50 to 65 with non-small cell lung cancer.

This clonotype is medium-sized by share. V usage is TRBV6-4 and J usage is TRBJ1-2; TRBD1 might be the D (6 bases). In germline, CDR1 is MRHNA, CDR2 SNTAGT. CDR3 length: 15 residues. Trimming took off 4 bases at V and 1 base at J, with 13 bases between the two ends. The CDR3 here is CASSARTDINYGYTF. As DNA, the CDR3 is TGTGCCAGCAGTGCCCGGACAGACATTAACTATGGCTACACCTTC.

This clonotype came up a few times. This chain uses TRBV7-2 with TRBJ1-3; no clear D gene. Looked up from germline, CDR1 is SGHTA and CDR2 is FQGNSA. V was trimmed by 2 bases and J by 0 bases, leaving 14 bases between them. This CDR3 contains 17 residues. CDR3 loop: CASSLSGRGNSGNTIYF. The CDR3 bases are TGTGCCAGCAGCTTATCTGGGAGAGGTAACTCTGGAAACACCATATATTTT.

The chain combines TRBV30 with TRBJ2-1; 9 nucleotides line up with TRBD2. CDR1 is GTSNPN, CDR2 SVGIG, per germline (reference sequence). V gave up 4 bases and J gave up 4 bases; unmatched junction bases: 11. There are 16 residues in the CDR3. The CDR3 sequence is CAWTSGDGGMYNEQFF. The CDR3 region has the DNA TGTGCCTGGACTAGCGGGGATGGGGGTATGTACAATGAGCAGTTCTTC. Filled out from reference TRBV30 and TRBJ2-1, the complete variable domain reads SQTIHQWPATLVQPVGSPLSLECTVEGTSNPNLYWYRQAAGRGLQLLFYSVGIGQISSEVPQNLSASRPQDRQFILSSKKLLLSDSGFYLCAWTSGDGGMYNEQFFGPGTRLTVL.

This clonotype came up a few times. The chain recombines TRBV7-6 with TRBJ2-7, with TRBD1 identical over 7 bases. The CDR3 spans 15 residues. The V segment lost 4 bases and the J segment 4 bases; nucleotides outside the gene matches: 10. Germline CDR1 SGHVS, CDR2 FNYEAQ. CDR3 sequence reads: CASSSGGTGVYEQYF. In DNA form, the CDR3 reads TGTGCCAGCAGCTCTGGGGGTACAGGGGTGTACGAGCAGTACTTC. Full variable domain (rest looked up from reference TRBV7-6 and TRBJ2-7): GAGVSQSPRYKVTKRGQDVALRCDPISGHVSLYWYRQALGQGPEFLTYFNYEAQQDKSGLPNDRFSAERPEGSISTLTIQRTEQRDSAMYRCASSSGGTGVYEQYFGPGTRLTVT.

For the CDR3, the DNA is TGTGCCAGTACCGGGACTAGCGTATACAATGAGCAGTTCTTC. It specifies CASTGTSVYNEQFF. This chain connects TRBV6-1 to TRBJ2-1; 10 bases fit TRBD2. Germline-derived CDR1 and CDR2 are MNHNS and SASEGT. V trimming: 9 bases; J trimming: 4 bases; junction bases outside the gene matches: 6. The CDR3 covers 14 residues.

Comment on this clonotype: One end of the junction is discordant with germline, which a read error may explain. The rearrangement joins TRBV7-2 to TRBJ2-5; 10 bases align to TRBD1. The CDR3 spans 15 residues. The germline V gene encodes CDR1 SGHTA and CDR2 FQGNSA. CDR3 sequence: CASSLATGGYESQYF. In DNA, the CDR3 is TGTGCCAGCAGCTTAGCGACAGGGGGCTACGAGAGCCAGTACTTC.

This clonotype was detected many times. The CDR3 loop is CASSEDSFQETQYF. As DNA, the CDR3 is TGTGCCAGCAGTGAGGACAGCTTCCAAGAGACCCAGTACTTC. The chain employs TRBV6-1 and TRBJ2-5; possibly TRBD1 for D (6 bases). The CDR3 contains 14 residues. The V end was cut by 3 bases, the J end by 1 base, with 9 bases between. Germline CDR1 and CDR2: MNHNS and SASEGT.

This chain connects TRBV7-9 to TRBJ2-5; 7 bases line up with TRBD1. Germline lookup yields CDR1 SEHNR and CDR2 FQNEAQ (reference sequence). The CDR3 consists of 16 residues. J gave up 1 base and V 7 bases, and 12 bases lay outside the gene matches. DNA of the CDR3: TGTGCCAGCAAGGGGGCGGACAGTGGGCTCCAAGAGACCCAGTACTTC. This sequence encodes CASKGADSGLQETQYF. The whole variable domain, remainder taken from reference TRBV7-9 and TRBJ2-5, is DTGVSQNPRHKITKRGQNVTFRCDPISEHNRLYWYRQTLGQGPEFLTYFQNEAQLEKSRLLSDRFSAERPKGSFSTLEIQRTEQGDSAMYLCASKGADSGLQETQYFGPGTRLLVL.

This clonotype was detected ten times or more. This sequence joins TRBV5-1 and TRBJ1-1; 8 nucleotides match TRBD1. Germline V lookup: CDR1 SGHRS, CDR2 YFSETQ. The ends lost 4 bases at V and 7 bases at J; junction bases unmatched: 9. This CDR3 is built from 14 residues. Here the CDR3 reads CASSPSRDRLEAFF. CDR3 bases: TGCGCCAGCAGCCCGTCCCGGGACAGGCTTGAAGCTTTCTTT.

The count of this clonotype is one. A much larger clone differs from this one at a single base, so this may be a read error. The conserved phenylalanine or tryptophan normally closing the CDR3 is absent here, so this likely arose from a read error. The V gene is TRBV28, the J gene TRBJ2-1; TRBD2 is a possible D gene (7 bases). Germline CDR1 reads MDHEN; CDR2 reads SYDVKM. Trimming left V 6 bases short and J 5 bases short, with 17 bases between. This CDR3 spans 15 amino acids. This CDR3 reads CASSSGPGGHNEQFS. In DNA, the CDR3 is TGTGCCAGCAGCTCTGGGCCCGGGGGGCACAATGAGCAGTTCTCC.

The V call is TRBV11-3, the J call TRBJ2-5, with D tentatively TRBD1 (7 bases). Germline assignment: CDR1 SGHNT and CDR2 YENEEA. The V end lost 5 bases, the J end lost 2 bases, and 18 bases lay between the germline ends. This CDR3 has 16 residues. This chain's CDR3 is CASSPRGDRTQETQYF. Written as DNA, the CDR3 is TGTGCCAGCAGCCCCCGCGGGGACAGAACGCAAGAGACCCAGTACTTC.

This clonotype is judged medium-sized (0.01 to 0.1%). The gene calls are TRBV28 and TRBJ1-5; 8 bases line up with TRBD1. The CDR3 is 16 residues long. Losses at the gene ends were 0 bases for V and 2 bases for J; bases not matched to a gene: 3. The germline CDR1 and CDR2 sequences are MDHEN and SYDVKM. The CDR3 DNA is TGTGCCAGCAGTTTATGGGACAGGGTCGGCAATCAGCCCCAGCATTTT. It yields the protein CASSLWDRVGNQPQHF.

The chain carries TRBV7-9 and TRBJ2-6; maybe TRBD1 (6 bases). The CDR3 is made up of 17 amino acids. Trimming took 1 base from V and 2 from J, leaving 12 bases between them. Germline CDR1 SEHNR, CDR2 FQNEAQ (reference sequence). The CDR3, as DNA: TGTGCCAGCAGCTTAGTGGGGGCAGGTGCTGGGGCCAACGTCCTGACTTTC. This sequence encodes CASSLVGAGAGANVLTF.